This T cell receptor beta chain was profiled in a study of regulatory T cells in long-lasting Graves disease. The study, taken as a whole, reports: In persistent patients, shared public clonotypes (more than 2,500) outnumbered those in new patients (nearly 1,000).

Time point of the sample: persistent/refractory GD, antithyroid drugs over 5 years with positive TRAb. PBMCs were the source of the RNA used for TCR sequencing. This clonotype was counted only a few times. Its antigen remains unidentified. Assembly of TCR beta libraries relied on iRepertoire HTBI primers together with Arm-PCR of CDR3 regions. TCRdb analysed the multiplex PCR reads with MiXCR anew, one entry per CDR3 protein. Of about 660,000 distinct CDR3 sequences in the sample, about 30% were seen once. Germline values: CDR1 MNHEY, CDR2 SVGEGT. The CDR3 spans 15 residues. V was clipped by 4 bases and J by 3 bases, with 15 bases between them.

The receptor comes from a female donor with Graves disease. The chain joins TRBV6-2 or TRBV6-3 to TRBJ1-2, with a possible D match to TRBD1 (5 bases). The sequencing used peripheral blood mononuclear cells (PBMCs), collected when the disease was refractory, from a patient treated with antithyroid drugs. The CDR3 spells CASSSLGQGDYGYTF. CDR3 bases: TGTGCCAGCAGTTCCCTTGGCCAGGGTGACTATGGCTACACCTTC.